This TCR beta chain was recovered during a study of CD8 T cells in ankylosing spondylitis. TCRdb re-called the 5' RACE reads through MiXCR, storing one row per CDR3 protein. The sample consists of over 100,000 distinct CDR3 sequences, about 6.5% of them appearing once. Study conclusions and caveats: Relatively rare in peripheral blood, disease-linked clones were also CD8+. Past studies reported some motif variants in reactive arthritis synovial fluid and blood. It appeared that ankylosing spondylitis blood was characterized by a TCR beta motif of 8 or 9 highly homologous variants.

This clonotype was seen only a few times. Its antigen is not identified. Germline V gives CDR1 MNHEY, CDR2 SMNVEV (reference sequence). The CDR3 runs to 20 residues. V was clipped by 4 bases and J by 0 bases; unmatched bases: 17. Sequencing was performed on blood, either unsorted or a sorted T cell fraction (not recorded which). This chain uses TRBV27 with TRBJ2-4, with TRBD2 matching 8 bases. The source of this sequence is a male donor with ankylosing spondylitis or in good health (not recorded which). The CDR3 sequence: CASSSLSAHGGRLAKNIQYF. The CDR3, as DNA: TGTGCCAGCAGTTCCCTATCGGCCCATGGCGGGAGGTTAGCCAAAAACATTCAGTACTTC.